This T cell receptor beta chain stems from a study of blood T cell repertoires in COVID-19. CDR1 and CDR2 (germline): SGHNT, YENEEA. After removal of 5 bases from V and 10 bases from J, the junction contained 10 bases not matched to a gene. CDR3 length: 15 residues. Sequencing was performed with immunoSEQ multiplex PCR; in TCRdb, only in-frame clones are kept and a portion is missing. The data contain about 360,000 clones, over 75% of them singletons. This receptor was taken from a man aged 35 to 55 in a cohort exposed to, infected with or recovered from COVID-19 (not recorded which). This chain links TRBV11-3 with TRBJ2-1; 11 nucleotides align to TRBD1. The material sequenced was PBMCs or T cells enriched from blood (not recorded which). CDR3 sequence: CASSVGGQGGNEQFF. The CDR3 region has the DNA TGTGCCAGCAGCGTGGGGGGACAGGGGGGTAACGAGCAGTTCTTC.